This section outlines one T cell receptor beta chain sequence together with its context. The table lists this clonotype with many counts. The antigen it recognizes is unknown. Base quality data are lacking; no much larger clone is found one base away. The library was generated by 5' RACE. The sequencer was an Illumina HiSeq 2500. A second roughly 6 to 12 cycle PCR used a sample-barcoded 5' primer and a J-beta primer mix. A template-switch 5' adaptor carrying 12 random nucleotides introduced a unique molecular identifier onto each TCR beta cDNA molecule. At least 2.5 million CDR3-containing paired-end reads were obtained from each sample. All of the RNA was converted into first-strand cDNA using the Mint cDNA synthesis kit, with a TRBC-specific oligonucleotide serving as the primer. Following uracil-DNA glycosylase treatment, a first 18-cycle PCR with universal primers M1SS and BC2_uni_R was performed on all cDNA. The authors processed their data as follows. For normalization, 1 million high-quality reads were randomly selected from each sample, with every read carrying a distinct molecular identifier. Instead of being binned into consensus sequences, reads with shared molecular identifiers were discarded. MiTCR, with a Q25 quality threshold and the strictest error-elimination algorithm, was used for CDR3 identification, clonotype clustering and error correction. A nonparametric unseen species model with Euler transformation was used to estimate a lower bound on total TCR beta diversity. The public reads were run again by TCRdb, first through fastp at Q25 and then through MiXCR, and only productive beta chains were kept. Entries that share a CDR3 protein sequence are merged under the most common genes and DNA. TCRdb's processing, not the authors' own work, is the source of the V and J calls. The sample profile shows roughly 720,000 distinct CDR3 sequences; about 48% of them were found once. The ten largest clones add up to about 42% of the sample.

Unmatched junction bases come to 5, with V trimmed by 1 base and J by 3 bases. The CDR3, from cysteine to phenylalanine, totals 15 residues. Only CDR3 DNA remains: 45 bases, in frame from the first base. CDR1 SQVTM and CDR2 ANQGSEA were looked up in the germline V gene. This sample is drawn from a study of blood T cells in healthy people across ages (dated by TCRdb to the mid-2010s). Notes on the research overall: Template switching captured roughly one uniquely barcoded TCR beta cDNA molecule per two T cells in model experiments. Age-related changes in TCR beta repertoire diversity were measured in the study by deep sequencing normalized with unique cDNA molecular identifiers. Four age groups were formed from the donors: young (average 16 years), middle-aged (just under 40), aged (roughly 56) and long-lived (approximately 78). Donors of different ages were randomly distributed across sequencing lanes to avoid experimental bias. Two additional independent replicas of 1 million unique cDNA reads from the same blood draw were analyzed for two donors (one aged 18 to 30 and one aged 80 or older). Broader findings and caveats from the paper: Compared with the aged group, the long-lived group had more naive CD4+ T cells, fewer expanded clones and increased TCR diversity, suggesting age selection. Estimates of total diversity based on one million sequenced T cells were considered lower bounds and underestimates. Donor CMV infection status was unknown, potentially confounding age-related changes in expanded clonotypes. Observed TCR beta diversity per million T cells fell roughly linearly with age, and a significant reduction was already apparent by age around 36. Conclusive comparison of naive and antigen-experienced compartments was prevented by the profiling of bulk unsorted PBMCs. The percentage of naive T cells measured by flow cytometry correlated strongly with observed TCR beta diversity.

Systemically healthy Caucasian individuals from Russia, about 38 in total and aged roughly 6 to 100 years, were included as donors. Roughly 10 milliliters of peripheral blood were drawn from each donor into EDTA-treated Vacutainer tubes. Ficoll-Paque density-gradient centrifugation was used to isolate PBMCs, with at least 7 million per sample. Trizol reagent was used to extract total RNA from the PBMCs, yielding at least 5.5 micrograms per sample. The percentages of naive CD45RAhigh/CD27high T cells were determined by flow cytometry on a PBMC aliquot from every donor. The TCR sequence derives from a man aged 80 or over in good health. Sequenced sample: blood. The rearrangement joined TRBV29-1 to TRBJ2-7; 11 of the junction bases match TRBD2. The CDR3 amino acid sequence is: CSVEGPGTSGYEQYF. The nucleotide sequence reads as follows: TGCAGCGTTGAAGGCCCCGGGACTAGCGGCTACGAGCAGTACTTC.